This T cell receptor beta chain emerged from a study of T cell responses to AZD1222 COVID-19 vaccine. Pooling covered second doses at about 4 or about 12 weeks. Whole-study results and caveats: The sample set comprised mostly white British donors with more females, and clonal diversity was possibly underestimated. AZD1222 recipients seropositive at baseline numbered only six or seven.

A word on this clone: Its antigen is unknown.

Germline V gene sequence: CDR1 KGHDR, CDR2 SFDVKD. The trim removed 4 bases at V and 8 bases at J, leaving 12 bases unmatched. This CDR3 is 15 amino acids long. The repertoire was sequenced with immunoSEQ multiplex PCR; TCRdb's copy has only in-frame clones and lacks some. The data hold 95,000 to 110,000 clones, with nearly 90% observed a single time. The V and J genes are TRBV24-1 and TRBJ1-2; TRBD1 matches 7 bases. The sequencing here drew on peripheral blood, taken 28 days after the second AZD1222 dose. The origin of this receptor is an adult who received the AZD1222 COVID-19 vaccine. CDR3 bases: TGTGCCACCAGTGACCCGGGACAGATTTATGGCGGCTACACCTTC. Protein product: CATSDPGQIYGGYTF.